This TCR beta chain was obtained from a study of T-cell memory formation after mild COVID-19. Across the whole study: Clustering of TCRs was largely donor specific.

The CDR3 totals 14 residues. The V gene's germline CDR1 is LGHNA and CDR2 YNFKEQ. Trimming removed 1 base from V and 6 bases from J, with 12 bases in between. TCRdb called the 5' RACE reads again in MiXCR, with one record for every CDR3 protein. The sample lists 580,000 or so distinct CDR3 sequences; 17% were seen once. General study findings and limits: Clones shrinking between day 15 and 85 showed a balanced CD4/CD8 split, and those that grew later tilted toward CD4+.

This clonotype has just a few counts. What it binds is not known. The chain joins TRBV4-2 to TRBJ1-2, with D unclear. The material sequenced was PBMCs or a T cell subset sorted from them (not recorded which). The sequence was obtained from an adult woman who had mild COVID-19 (a few samples of this study predate the infection). Cell type and time point are not known. CDR3 protein: CASSQGEMAHGYTF. In DNA, the CDR3 is TGTGCCAGCAGCCAAGGGGAGATGGCCCATGGCTACACCTTC.